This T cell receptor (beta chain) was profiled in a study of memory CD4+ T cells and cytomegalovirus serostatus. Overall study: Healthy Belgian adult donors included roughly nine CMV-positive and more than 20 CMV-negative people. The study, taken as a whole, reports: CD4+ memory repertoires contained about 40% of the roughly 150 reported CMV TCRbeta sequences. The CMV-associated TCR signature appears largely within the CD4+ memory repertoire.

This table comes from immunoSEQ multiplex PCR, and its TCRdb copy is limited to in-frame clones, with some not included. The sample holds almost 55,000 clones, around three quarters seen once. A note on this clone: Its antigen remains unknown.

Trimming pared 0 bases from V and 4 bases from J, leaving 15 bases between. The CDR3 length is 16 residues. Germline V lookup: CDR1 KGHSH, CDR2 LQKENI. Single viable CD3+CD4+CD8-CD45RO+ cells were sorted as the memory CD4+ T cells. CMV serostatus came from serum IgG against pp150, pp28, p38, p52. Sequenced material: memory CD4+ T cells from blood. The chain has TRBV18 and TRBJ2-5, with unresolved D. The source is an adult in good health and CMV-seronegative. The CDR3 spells CASSPPLLPLLETQYF. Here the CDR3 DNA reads TGTGCCAGCTCACCACCGCTGTTGCCCCTACTAGAGACCCAGTACTTC.